A single sample is the source of the 24 T cell receptor beta chains below, sequenced in a study of OX40 agonist ivuxolimab in advanced cancers. Clones were read by immunoSEQ multiplex PCR, and TCRdb kept only the in-frame ones, dropping some. This sample carries tens of thousands of clones, more than 80% of them seen once, and the ten largest clones take about 5%. The specimen comprised CD4+ or CD8+ T cells sorted from blood, sampled in a trial of the OX40 agonist ivuxolimab. These receptor sequences come from an adult with an advanced solid tumor such as melanoma, head and neck, liver or kidney cancer.

This chain joins TRBV28 and TRBJ2-7; D is possibly TRBD1 (6 bases). The length of the CDR3 is 14 residues. V was clipped by 7 bases and J by 0 bases, with 13 bases between them. Germline V lookup: CDR1 MDHEN, CDR2 SYDVKM. CDR3 amino acids: CASTDRRSSYEQYF. The CDR3 bases are TGTGCCAGCACCGACAGGAGGAGCTCCTACGAGCAGTACTTC. Using reference TRBV28 and TRBJ2-7 for the parts outside the CDR3, the full variable domain is DVKVTQSSRYLVKRTGEKVFLECVQDMDHENMFWYRQDPGLGLRLIYFSYDVKMKEKGDIPEGYSVSREKKERFSLILESASTNQTSMYLCASTDRRSSYEQYFGPGTRLTVT.

The V and J genes are TRBV18 and TRBJ2-3; D ambiguous. V was pared by 6 bases and J by 0 bases, with 7 bases between. The CDR3 spans 13 residues. Germline CDR1 reads KGHSH; CDR2 reads LQKENI. In DNA, the CDR3 is TGTGCCAGCTCCCAATCTAGCACAGATACGCAGTATTTT. Protein: CASSQSSTDTQYF.

This chain joins TRBV7-3 and TRBJ2-4; D remains unclear. Germline V lookup: CDR1 SGHTA, CDR2 FQGTGA. The CDR3 extends over 16 amino acids. With 0 bases removed from V and 0 bases from J, the gap between germline ends came to 9 bases. The CDR3 DNA sequence: TGTGCCAGCAGCTTAACGGTAAGGGAAGCCAAAAACATTCAGTACTTC. Translated, it gives CASSLTVREAKNIQYF. Based on the CDR3 plus reference TRBV7-3 and TRBJ2-4, the full variable domain is GAGVSQTPSNKVTEKGKYVELRCDPISGHTALYWYRQSLGQGPEFLIYFQGTGAADDSGLPNDRFFAVRPEGSVSTLKIQRTERGDSAVYLCASSLTVREAKNIQYFGAGTRLSVL.

The rearrangement links TRBV28 to TRBJ1-1; unclear D gene. CDR3 length: 13 amino acids. From germline, CDR1 is MDHEN and CDR2 SYDVKM. In DNA, the CDR3 is TGTGTAGCGAATGGGCCAGTAAACACTGAAGCTTTCTTT. Residues: CVANGPVNTEAFF.

This clone occurred a few times. The chain employs TRBV7-8 and TRBJ2-6, with no clear D. The ends were cut back, 1 base at V and 0 bases at J, with 10 bases in the middle. The germline V gene encodes CDR1 SGHVS and CDR2 FQNEAQ. This CDR3 is built from 17 residues. The chain's CDR3 is CASSLGSQLSGANVLTF. CDR3 coding DNA: TGTGCCAGCAGCTTAGGTTCCCAGCTCTCTGGGGCCAACGTCCTGACTTTC.

The chain employs TRBV7-2 and TRBJ2-7, with TRBD2 matching 7 bases. Germline V gives CDR1 SGHTA, CDR2 FQGNSA. Trimming at V came to 4 bases and at J to 5 bases, leaving 8 bases not matched to a gene. This CDR3 is 14 amino acids long. This CDR3 is CASSSGLVVDEQYF. CDR3 coding DNA: TGTGCCAGCAGCTCCGGACTAGTAGTCGACGAGCAGTACTTC.

This clone was detected only once. The chain has TRBV4-1 and TRBJ2-7, with 8 bases that match TRBD1. J lost 2 bases, V lost 0 bases, and 6 bases had no gene match. CDR1 MGHRA and CDR2 YSYEKL come from the germline V gene. The CDR3 runs 16 residues. The CDR3 protein is CASSQDPRGLTYEQYF. DNA of the CDR3: TGCGCCAGCAGCCAAGATCCCAGGGGGCTAACCTACGAGCAGTACTTC.

The chain employs TRBV7-2 and TRBJ2-1; tentative D call: TRBD2 (5 bases). Germline CDR1 SGHTA, CDR2 FQGNSA. V was pared by 5 bases and J by 2 bases, with 10 bases between. The CDR3 length is 14 residues. CDR3 region: CASSALGPYNEQFF. CDR3 DNA sequence: TGTGCCAGCAGCGCACTAGGACCCTACAATGAGCAGTTCTTC.

The chain carries TRBV27 and TRBJ1-2; 11 positions agree with TRBD1. The CDR3 length is 18 residues. With V trimmed by 5 bases and J by 0 bases, 11 bases remained unmatched. Germline V gene data show CDR1 as MNHEY and CDR2 as SMNVEV (reference sequence). The DNA of the CDR3 is TGTGCCAGCAGTCCACTAAGGGACAGGGGGTTCCCTAACTATGGCTACACCTTC. It translates to CASSPLRDRGFPNYGYTF.

The CDR3 nucleotides read TGCGCCAGCGGGGGGGAACCACCTGGCGGGGAGCTGTTTTTT. As protein: CASGGEPPGGELFF. J is TRBJ2-2 and V is TRBV5-1, with 7 positions matching TRBD2. The CDR3 loop spans 14 amino acids. V trimming: 7 bases; J trimming: 7 bases; junction bases outside the gene matches: 10. In germline, CDR1 is SGHRS, CDR2 YFSETQ.

The chain recombines TRBV6-4 with TRBJ2-1; D may be TRBD2 (7 bases). This CDR3 contains 14 residues. Per germline, CDR1 MRHNA and CDR2 SNTAGT. V shed 6 bases and J shed 3 bases, with 12 bases lying between them. DNA for the CDR3: TGTGCCAGCAGCGGGGGGCCCTACTACAATGAGCAGTTCTTC. This codes for CASSGGPYYNEQFF.

This clone was seen a few times. The chain employs TRBV6-5 and TRBJ1-1; D might be TRBD1 (6 bases). Between the trimmed V and J ends, which lost 5 bases and 8 bases, there was a span of 21 bases. Germline CDR1 MNHEY, CDR2 SVGAGI. The CDR3 contains 15 residues. The CDR3 reads CASSNYLGQRIEAFF. The CDR3 coding sequence is TGTGCCAGCAGTAACTACCTCGGACAGCGGATAGAAGCTTTCTTT.

The chain combines TRBV7-2 with TRBJ1-1; possibly TRBD1 for D (6 bases). Germline V gene data show CDR1 as SGHTA and CDR2 as FQGNSA. The CDR3 is 14 amino acids. Trimming removed 3 bases from V and 1 base from J, with 9 bases in between. The DNA for the CDR3 is TGTGCCAGCAGCTTTACGGGGGCGAACACTGAAGCTTTCTTT. Encoded protein: CASSFTGANTEAFF. Using reference TRBV7-2 and TRBJ1-1 for the parts outside the CDR3, the full variable domain is GAGVSQSPSNKVTEKGKDVELRCDPISGHTALYWYRQSLGQGLEFLIYFQGNSAPDKSGLPSDRFSAERTGGSVSTLTIQRTQQEDSAVYLCASSFTGANTEAFFGQGTRLTVV.

V gene TRBV5-1 combines with J gene TRBJ2-1; D possibly matches TRBD1 or TRBD2 (5 bases each). The CDR3 length is 14 residues. Germline V gene data show CDR1 as SGHRS and CDR2 as YFSETQ. The V and J ends lost 4 bases and 8 bases respectively, with 16 bases between them. The CDR3 is CASSRDHPLDEQFF. The CDR3 nucleotides are TGCGCCAGCAGCCGGGACCACCCCTTGGATGAGCAGTTCTTC. The full variable domain, its missing parts supplied by reference TRBV5-1 and TRBJ2-1, is KAGVTQTPRYLIKTRGQQVTLSCSPISGHRSVSWYQQTPGQGLQFLFEYFSETQRNKGNFPGRFSGRQFSNSRSEMNVSTLELGDSALYLCASSRDHPLDEQFFGPGTRLTVL.

This chain uses TRBV13 with TRBJ1-6; D not certain. The germline V gene encodes CDR1 PRHDT and CDR2 FYEKMQ (reference sequence). The CDR3 is 16 residues long. V was clipped by 4 bases and J by 7 bases, with 17 bases between them. The CDR3 reads CASSYRGQTANSPLHF. The CDR3 nucleotides read TGTGCCAGCAGCTACCGTGGGCAAACCGCAAATTCACCCCTCCACTTT.

The CDR3 sequence is CASTTDSNQPQHF. The DNA for the CDR3 is TGTGCCAGTACCACTGACAGCAATCAGCCCCAGCATTTT. The chain employs TRBV19 and TRBJ1-5; D remains unclear. Between the trimmed V and J ends, which lost 7 bases and 1 base, there was a span of 8 bases. This CDR3 has 13 residues. Per the germline V gene, CDR1 is LNHDA and CDR2 is SQIVND (reference sequence).

This clone occurred once. A junction end diverges from the germline sequence, so it may reflect a read error. The chain combines TRBV18 with TRBJ1-1; the D is unclear. CDR3 length equals 17 residues. Germline CDR1 reads KGHSH; CDR2 reads LQKENI. CDR3 residues: CASPPERWALMNTEAFF. The CDR3 DNA reads TGTGCCAGCCCACCTGAGAGATGGGCTTTGATGAACACTGAAGCTTTCTTT. Complete variable domain (other parts from reference TRBV18 and TRBJ1-1): NAGVMQNPRHLVRRRGQEARLRCSPMKGHSHVYWYRQLPEEGLKFMVYLQKENIIDESGMPKERFSAEFPKEGPSILRIQQVVRGDSAAYFCASPPERWALMNTEAFFGQGTRLTVV.

The chain uses TRBV19 and TRBJ2-7, with TRBD1 identical over 9 bases. The CDR3 has 18 amino acids. CDR1 LNHDA and CDR2 SQIVND come from the germline V gene (reference sequence). V was clipped by 4 bases and J by 3 bases; unmatched bases: 16. CDR3 DNA: TGTGCCAGTAGTAGGACAACTATTGGGACAGGGCAAGGCTACGAGCAGTACTTC. Its protein product is CASSRTTIGTGQGYEQYF.

This clone was recorded a few times. A far larger clone is one nucleotide away, so this likely arose from a read error. This sample also contains other DNA sequences that code for the same CDR3. The chain combines TRBV5-1 with TRBJ1-2; TRBD1 is a possible D gene (6 bases). The germline gives CDR1 SGHRS, CDR2 YFSETQ. This CDR3 is 14 amino acids long. V was clipped by 4 bases and J by 2 bases, with 12 bases between them. The CDR3 DNA follows: TGCGCCAGCAGCACCGGACAGCCGAACTATGGCTACACCTTC. It translates to CASSTGQPNYGYTF. Full variable domain (outside the CDR3, taken from reference TRBV5-1 and TRBJ1-2): KAGVTQTPRYLIKTRGQQVTLSCSPISGHRSVSWYQQTPGQGLQFLFEYFSETQRNKGNFPGRFSGRQFSNSRSEMNVSTLELGDSALYLCASSTGQPNYGYTFGSGTRLTVV.

This chain connects TRBV7-2 to TRBJ2-1; TRBD2 agrees at 9 bases. Germline V CDR1 and CDR2: SGHTA, FQGNSA. J lost 9 bases, V lost 1 base, and 10 bases had no gene match. This CDR3 comprises 16 residues. DNA of the CDR3: TGTGCCAGCAGCTTAGAAGGGCCTAGCGGGAACCGTGAGCAGTTCTTC. It yields the protein CASSLEGPSGNREQFF.

V usage is TRBV7-2 and J usage is TRBJ2-5, with a possible D match to TRBD2 (6 bases). CDR3 length: 13 amino acids. The V gene lost 3 bases and the J gene lost 5 bases, with 10 bases spanning the gap. Germline V gene data show CDR1 as SGHTA and CDR2 as FQGNSA. The DNA for the CDR3 is TGTGCCAGCAGCTTTGCGGGAAGGGAGACCCAGTACTTC. This codes for CASSFAGRETQYF.

The chain couples TRBV11-2 to TRBJ2-5; D unresolved. Germline CDR1 reads SGHAT; CDR2 reads FQNNGV. The V end lost 4 bases, the J end lost 3 bases, and 9 bases lay between the germline ends. The CDR3 is made up of 13 amino acids. This chain's CDR3 is CASSSGLKETQYF. CDR3 bases: TGTGCCAGCAGCTCGGGTCTGAAAGAGACCCAGTACTTC.

The chain uses TRBV27 and TRBJ1-5, with unresolved D. The CDR3 is made up of 15 amino acids. Between the trimmed V and J ends, which lost 6 bases and 0 bases, there was a span of 12 bases. Germline V gives CDR1 MNHEY, CDR2 SMNVEV (reference sequence). In DNA, the CDR3 is TGTGCCAGCAGAGGCAGAACGGCTAGCAATCAGCCCCAGCATTTT. Its translation is CASRGRTASNQPQHF.

The rearrangement uses TRBV19 and TRBJ2-1, with D perhaps matching TRBD1 (5 bases). Per the germline V gene, CDR1 is LNHDA and CDR2 is SQIVND (reference sequence). This CDR3 contains 14 residues. V dropped 8 bases and J dropped 0 bases, with 11 bases sitting between them. The CDR3 loop is CASGRQNSYNEQFF. CDR3 nucleotide sequence: TGTGCCAGTGGCCGACAGAACTCCTACAATGAGCAGTTCTTC.